These T cell receptor beta chains were read from a single sample in a study of neoadjuvant anti-PD-1 for oral cavity cancer. Using immunoSEQ multiplex PCR, the repertoire was profiled, and TCRdb retains in-frame clones only, with some absent. This sample has about 14,000 clones, with 60% to 80% found just once. Sequenced material: PBMCs, taken before nivolumab (anti-PD-1) treatment. These receptors were obtained from a person aged 35 to 85 with oral cavity squamous cell carcinoma. Each CDR3 is given with its conserved first and last residue. Each record gives: J gene, V gene, clone size, D gene, CDR3 protein, CDR3 DNA. The D gene is left open where the match is weak. Not every row has a clone size; where given, it reads once, few, many or a size class.

J: TRBJ1-1; V: TRBV5-1; size: few; D: .; CDR3: CASSLANTGEAFF; DNA: TGCGCCAGCAGCTTGGCGAATACAGGAGAAGCTTTCTTT
J: TRBJ2-7; V: TRBV6-4; size: few; D: TRBD2; CDR3: CASSDREGFYEQYF; DNA: TGTGCCAGCAGTGACAGGGAGGGGTTCTACGAGCAGTACTTC
J: TRBJ1-2; V: TRBV7-9; size: few; D: TRBD1; CDR3: CASSRDRSYNYGYTF; DNA: TGTGCCAGCAGCCGGGACAGAAGCTATAACTATGGCTACACCTTC
J: TRBJ2-5; V: TRBV11-1; size: once; D: TRBD1; CDR3: CASSLNTGVRETQYF; DNA: TGTGCCAGCAGCTTAAACACAGGGGTACGGGAGACCCAGTACTTC
J: TRBJ1-2; V: TRBV5-1; size: few; D: .; CDR3: CASSLDGERGYTF; DNA: TGCGCCAGCAGCTTGGACGGCGAACGAGGCTACACCTTC
J: TRBJ1-1; V: TRBV7-9; size: few; D: .; CDR3: CASSLIRMNTEAFF; DNA: TGTGCCAGCAGCTTAATTAGAATGAACACTGAAGCTTTCTTT
J: TRBJ2-7; V: TRBV6-6; size: .; D: .; CDR3: CASSSGQITSYEQYF; DNA: TGTGCCAGCAGTTCAGGACAGATTACCTCCTACGAGCAGTACTTC
J: TRBJ1-3; V: TRBV19; size: .; D: .; CDR3: CASSETRGHRNTIYF; DNA: TGTGCCAGTAGTGAGACCCGGGGACATCGGAACACCATATATTTT
J: TRBJ1-5; V: TRBV23-1; size: .; D: .; CDR3: CASSQSPGMGRQPQHF; DNA: TGCGCCAGCAGTCAATCGCCAGGGATGGGGCGTCAGCCCCAGCATTTT
J: TRBJ2-5; V: TRBV5-3; size: .; D: .; CDR3: CARSLRSSRGTETQYF; DNA: TGTGCCAGAAGCTTGAGGTCTAGCAGGGGTACGGAGACCCAGTACTTC
J: TRBJ2-7; V: TRBV6-6; size: few; D: .; CDR3: CASSYGMSYEQYF; DNA: TGTGCCAGCAGTTACGGGATGTCCTACGAGCAGTACTTC
J: TRBJ1-1; V: TRBV19; size: .; D: TRBD1; CDR3: CASTAQGWNTEAFF; DNA: TGTGCCAGTACCGCACAGGGGTGGAACACTGAAGCTTTCTTT
J: TRBJ2-3; V: TRBV5-1; size: .; D: TRBD2; CDR3: CASKLAGLQDTQYF; DNA: TGCGCCAGCAAACTAGCGGGACTTCAGGATACGCAGTATTTT
J: TRBJ1-4; V: TRBV10-1; size: once; D: .; CDR3: CASSQGEKLFF; DNA: TGCGCCAGCAGTCAAGGTGAAAAACTGTTTTTT
J: TRBJ2-1; V: TRBV9; size: .; D: .; CDR3: CASSVEARPNEQFF; DNA: TGTGCCAGCAGCGTAGAGGCTAGGCCCAATGAGCAGTTCTTC
J: TRBJ1-3; V: TRBV7-3; size: few; D: .; CDR3: CASSSTAASGNTIYF; DNA: TGTGCCAGCAGCTCTACAGCCGCCTCTGGAAACACCATATATTTT
J: TRBJ1-2; V: TRBV15; size: .; D: .; CDR3: CATSRGRAATSVGYTF; DNA: TGTGCCACCAGCAGAGGAAGGGCAGCCACAAGTGTCGGCTACACCTTC
J: TRBJ2-2; V: TRBV27; size: .; D: .; CDR3: CASSFWDTGELFF; DNA: TGTGCCAGCAGTTTTTGGGACACCGGGGAGCTGTTTTTT
J: TRBJ1-1; V: TRBV5-4; size: few; D: .; CDR3: CASSFGGFWNTEAFF; DNA: TGTGCCAGCAGCTTCGGGGGCTTCTGGAACACTGAAGCTTTCTTT
J: TRBJ2-7; V: TRBV10-2; size: .; D: .; CDR3: CASRHGGGGNSYEQYF; DNA: TGCGCCAGCAGACACGGGGGTGGAGGGAACTCCTACGAGCAGTACTTC
J: TRBJ2-5; V: TRBV2; size: few; D: .; CDR3: CATRGGGKETQYF; DNA: TGTGCCACCCGAGGGGGGGGTAAAGAGACCCAGTACTTC
J: TRBJ1-3; V: TRBV10-2; size: few; D: .; CDR3: CASSENGDSGNTIYF; DNA: TGCGCCAGCAGTGAGAATGGGGACTCTGGAAACACCATATATTTT
J: TRBJ2-7; V: TRBV27; size: .; D: .; CDR3: CASSLVGGPYEQYF; DNA: TGTGCCAGCAGTTTAGTGGGGGGTCCCTACGAGCAGTACTTC
J: TRBJ1-6; V: TRBV5-1; size: few; D: .; CDR3: CASSLDPGGSSPLHF; DNA: TGCGCCAGCAGCTTGGATCCCGGCGGGAGTTCACCCCTCCACTTT
J: TRBJ2-2; V: TRBV7-7; size: few; D: TRBD2; CDR3: CASSPGLAGVTGELFF; DNA: TGTGCTAGCAGCCCGGGACTAGCGGGAGTCACCGGGGAGCTGTTTTTT
J: TRBJ1-2; V: TRBV10-1; size: .; D: TRBD1; CDR3: CASRGTGQGTEGNDGYTF; DNA: TGCGCCAGCAGGGGCACGGGACAGGGGACTGAGGGGAACGATGGCTACACCTTC
J: TRBJ2-2; V: TRBV5-1; size: .; D: .; CDR3: CASSLGTSPSNTGELFF; DNA: TGCGCCAGCAGCCTCGGGACTTCTCCTTCGAACACCGGGGAGCTGTTTTTT